A selection of T cell receptor beta chains follows, all from one sample in a study of T cells in Graves' hyperthyroidism and ophthalmopathy. TCRdb passed the multiplex PCR reads through MiXCR, listing each CDR3 protein once. The data contain 350,000 to 500,000 distinct CDR3 sequences, about an eighth of them singletons. Sequencing was carried out using blood. The receptors shown here come from a woman younger than 35 with Graves' hyperthyroidism. Each CDR3 is given with its conserved first and last residue. D genes are given only for firm matches. Clone size is not always given. Where it is, it says once, few, many or a class for expanded clones.

clone_size d_call j_call v_call cdr3_aa cdr3_nt
. TRBD1 TRBJ1-4 TRBV28 CASIQDREVEKLFF TGTGCCAGCATCCAGGACAGGGAGGTGGAAAAACTGTTTTTT
many TRBD2 TRBJ2-1 TRBV7-9 CASTLSGRYIDEQFF TGTGCCAGCACCCTTAGCGGGAGGTACATCGATGAGCAGTTCTTC
many TRBD1 TRBJ1-1 TRBV20-1 CSASGTGTSTEAFF TGCAGTGCTAGCGGGACAGGTACGAGCACTGAAGCTTTCTTT
many TRBD2 TRBJ2-5 TRBV11-2 CASSYARLAEKETQYF TGTGCCAGCAGCTACGCCCGACTAGCGGAAAAAGAGACCCAGTACTTC
few . TRBJ2-5 TRBV12-3/TRBV12-4 CASSLEGFYGETQYF TGTGCCAGCAGTTTAGAGGGCTTTTACGGGGAGACCCAGTACTTC
. . TRBJ2-4 TRBV6-2/TRBV6-3 CASTSRVANIQYF TGTGCCAGCACTTCCAGGGTAGCAAACATTCAGTACTTC
few TRBD2 TRBJ2-7 TRBV30 CAWSESVSGRIDEQYF TGTGCCTGGAGCGAATCCGTTAGCGGGAGGATCGACGAGCAGTACTTC
many . TRBJ2-7 TRBV19 CASSIDREHNVREQYF TGTGCCAGTAGTATAGATCGGGAACACAATGTCCGCGAGCAGTACTTC
few . TRBJ1-2 TRBV29-1 CSGCRREPGYTF TGCAGCGGCTGTCGGAGGGAGCCTGGCTACACCTTC
many . TRBJ1-2 TRBV12-3/TRBV12-4 CASRLGGALTNYGYTF TGTGCCAGCAGGCTGGGGGGTGCCCTCACTAACTATGGCTACACCTTC
many . TRBJ1-5 TRBV30 CAWSVYRYQPQHF TGTGCCTGGAGTGTATACAGATATCAGCCCCAGCATTTT
few TRBD2 TRBJ2-1 TRBV10-3 CAISDPRTSGRGDYNEQFF TGTGCCATCAGTGATCCCAGGACTAGCGGGAGAGGAGACTACAATGAGCAGTTCTTC
many . TRBJ2-1 TRBV28 CASSPLGQRTYNEQFF TGTGCCAGCAGTCCCCTTGGACAGAGAACATACAATGAGCAGTTCTTC
. TRBD2 TRBJ2-1 TRBV15 CATSRGGGGYNEQFF TGTGCCACCAGCAGAGGCGGGGGAGGCTACAATGAGCAGTTCTTC
many TRBD1 TRBJ2-3 TRBV7-8 CASSSDRGLASLSTDTQYF TGTGCCAGCAGCTCGGACAGGGGGCTCGCGTCCCTGAGCACAGATACGCAGTATTTT
many . TRBJ2-7 TRBV20-1 CSARAEEAATNYEQYF TGCAGTGCTAGAGCTGAAGAAGCGGCTACAAACTACGAGCAGTACTTC
many . TRBJ1-5 TRBV4-2 CASSQDRGSNQPQHF TGTGCCAGCAGCCAAGATAGGGGAAGCAATCAGCCCCAGCATTTT
. . TRBJ2-5 TRBV6-1 CASSPSMETQYF TGTGCCAGCAGTCCCAGCATGGAGACCCAGTACTTC
many . TRBJ1-1 TRBV2 CASRPGRGTEAFF TGTGCCAGCAGACCGGGACGTGGCACTGAAGCTTTCTTT
. . TRBJ2-2 TRBV4-3 CASSRTNTGELFF TGCGCCAGCAGCCGGACGAACACCGGGGAGCTGTTTTTT
many . TRBJ1-4 TRBV13 CASGRQRVNEKLFF TGTGCCAGCGGGCGACAGCGAGTTAATGAAAAACTGTTTTTT
. . TRBJ1-5 TRBV4-2 CASSQEGGRGNQPQHF TGTGCCAGCAGCCAAGAAGGCGGCCGTGGGAATCAGCCCCAGCATTTT
many . TRBJ2-1 TRBV19 CASSLTLGTSRDEQFF TGTGCCAGTAGTCTAACACTGGGGACTTCGCGCGATGAGCAGTTCTTC
many TRBD1 TRBJ2-1 TRBV9 CASSVGGRGTGAYNEQFF TGTGCCAGCAGCGTAGGAGGGCGGGGGACAGGGGCGTACAATGAGCAGTTCTTC
many . TRBJ2-2 TRBV11-2 CASSLVRNTGELFF TGTGCCAGCAGCTTAGTCAGAAACACCGGGGAGCTGTTTTTT
many TRBD2 TRBJ2-3 TRBV6-2/TRBV6-3 CASSYVAGGPSTDTQYF TGTGCCAGCAGTTACGTAGCGGGAGGGCCGTCCACAGATACGCAGTATTTT
many . TRBJ2-7 TRBV20-1 CSARDMEFGYEQYF TGCAGTGCTAGAGATATGGAGTTCGGGTACGAGCAGTACTTC
. . TRBJ1-5 TRBV12-3/TRBV12-4 CASSSKNQPQHF TGTGCCAGCAGTTCAAAAAATCAGCCCCAGCATTTT
. . TRBJ2-6 TRBV11-2 CASSAGVSGANVLTF TGTGCCAGCAGCGCAGGGGTCTCTGGGGCCAACGTCCTGACTTTC
many . TRBJ2-1 TRBV7-2 CASSLASLRYNEQFF TGTGCCAGCAGCTTAGCTAGCCTACGGTACAATGAGCAGTTCTTC
many TRBD1 TRBJ1-6 TRBV18 CASSPTDRGNSPLHF TGTGCCAGCTCACCTACGGACAGGGGCAATTCACCCCTCCACTTT
many . TRBJ2-1 TRBV7-9 CASSPGPLSSYNEQFF TGTGCCAGCAGCCCCGGACCGCTTAGCTCCTACAATGAGCAGTTCTTC
many . TRBJ2-1 TRBV3-1 CASSPRTIPYNEQFF TGTGCCAGCAGCCCCAGGACTATCCCCTACAATGAGCAGTTCTTC
many . TRBJ2-7 TRBV28 CASAPGLSSYEQYF TGTGCCAGCGCTCCCGGCTTAAGCTCCTACGAGCAGTACTTC
many TRBD2 TRBJ2-2 TRBV20-1 CSASIAGNTGELFF TGCAGTGCTAGTATAGCGGGGAACACCGGGGAGCTGTTTTTT
many . TRBJ2-5 TRBV4-1 CASSQVISRGAEDF TGCGCCAGCAGCCAAGTCATATCGCGTGGAGCCGAGGACTTC
few TRBD1 TRBJ2-7 TRBV13 CASSASGTGMVNEQYF TGTGCCAGCAGCGCGTCCGGGACAGGGATGGTCAATGAGCAGTACTTC
many TRBD1 TRBJ2-3 TRBV13 CASSLEQGADTQYF TGTGCCAGCAGCTTAGAACAGGGGGCAGATACGCAGTATTTT
. . TRBJ2-3 TRBV28 CANSLSPSTDTQYF TGTGCCAACAGTTTGTCTCCTAGCACAGATACGCAGTATTTT
. . TRBJ1-1 TRBV5-1 CASGAGRRTEAFF TGCGCCAGCGGTGCCGGGAGACGAACTGAAGCTTTCTTT
few . TRBJ1-1 TRBV6-1 CASRITRNTEAFF TGTGCCAGCAGGATAACAAGGAACACTGAAGCTTTCTTT
many . TRBJ1-2 TRBV3-1 CASSQGPTSYQYGYTF TGTGCCAGCAGCCAAGGGCCGACAAGCTACCAATATGGCTACACCTTC
many . TRBJ2-1 TRBV12-3/TRBV12-4 CASSRQRSSYNEQFF TGTGCCAGCAGTCGACAGAGGAGCTCCTACAATGAGCAGTTCTTC
. . TRBJ2-7 TRBV7-8 CTSSLTGSEQYF TGTACCAGTAGCCTAACAGGATCCGAGCAGTACTTC
many . TRBJ2-7 TRBV2 CASSEGRPSSYEQYF TGTGCCAGCAGTGAAGGGCGGCCAAGCTCCTACGAGCAGTACTTC
. . TRBJ1-3 TRBV5-4 CASSFPPGRNSGNTIYF TGTGCCAGCAGCTTCCCGCCCGGGAGAAACTCTGGAAACACCATATATTTT
few TRBD2 TRBJ2-1 TRBV20-1 CSAGGTSGRGRQFF TGCAGTGCTGGCGGGACTAGCGGGAGGGGGAGGCAGTTCTTC
many . TRBJ1-1 TRBV15 CATSREGSSGNTEAFF TGTGCCACCAGCAGAGAAGGATCGTCAGGGAACACTGAAGCTTTCTTT
many . TRBJ1-6 TRBV28 CASSNKQVHNSPLHF TGTGCCAGCAGTAACAAACAGGTCCATAATTCACCCCTCCACTTT
many . TRBJ2-7 TRBV28 CASSLFKRMSYEQYF TGTGCCAGCAGTTTATTTAAACGGATGTCCTACGAGCAGTACTTC
many TRBD1 TRBJ1-2 TRBV12-3/TRBV12-4 CASRGDSRRTF TGTGCCAGCAGGGGGGACAGCAGGCGCACCTTC
many . TRBJ2-3 TRBV28 CASSPQGLHHTDTQYF TGTGCCAGCAGTCCTCAGGGCCTCCATCACACAGATACGCAGTATTTT